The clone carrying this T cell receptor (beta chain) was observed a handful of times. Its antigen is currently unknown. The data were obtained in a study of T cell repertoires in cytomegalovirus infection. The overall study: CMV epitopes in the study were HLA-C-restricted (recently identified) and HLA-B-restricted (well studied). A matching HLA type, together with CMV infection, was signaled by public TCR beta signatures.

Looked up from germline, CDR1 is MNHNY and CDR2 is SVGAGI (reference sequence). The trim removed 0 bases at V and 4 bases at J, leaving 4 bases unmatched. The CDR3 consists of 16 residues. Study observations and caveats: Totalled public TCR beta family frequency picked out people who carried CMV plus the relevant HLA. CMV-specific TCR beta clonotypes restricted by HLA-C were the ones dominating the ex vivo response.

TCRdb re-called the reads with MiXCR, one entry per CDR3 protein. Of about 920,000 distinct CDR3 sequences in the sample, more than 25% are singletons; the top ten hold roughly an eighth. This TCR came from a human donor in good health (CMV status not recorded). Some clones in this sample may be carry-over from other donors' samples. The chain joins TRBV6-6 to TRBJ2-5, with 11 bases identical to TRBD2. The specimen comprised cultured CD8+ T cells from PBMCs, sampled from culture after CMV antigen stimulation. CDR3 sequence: CASSYSRLAGSETQYF. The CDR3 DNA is TGTGCCAGCAGTTACTCGAGACTAGCGGGGTCAGAGACCCAGTACTTC.